Below, one T cell receptor beta chain is given with its context. The entry originates in a study of blood T cell repertoires in COVID-19. Overall study context: Sources were T cells, B-cell-depleted T cells, or PBMCs; the material itself was cDNA or gDNA.

Under the authors' procedure: Scientists estimated how many nucleated cells there were by amplifying reference gene primers. The method was immunoSEQ multiplex PCR; TCRdb's version includes in-frame clones alone and lacks a portion of them. V, J and clone size derive from that table, while D and trimming were established from the DNA sequence. In the table there are approximately 450,000 clones, approximately 92% of which are singletons. With V trimmed by 4 bases and J by 3 bases, 7 bases remained unmatched. The CDR3 totals 16 residues. The V gene's germline CDR1 is MNHEY and CDR2 SMNVEV (reference sequence).

The V gene is TRBV27, the J gene TRBJ2-2; 8 bases match TRBD2. This receptor was obtained from a man aged 30 to 39 who had recovered from COVID-19. Sequencing was done on a sample of PBMCs or T cells enriched from blood (not recorded which). The CDR3 DNA sequence: TGTGCCAGCAGTTCCCATCGGGGGGGATACACCGGGGAGCTGTTTTTT. It encodes CASSSHRGGYTGELFF.